This section outlines one T cell receptor beta chain sequence together with its context. Its recognized antigen is unknown. Qualities for individual bases were not recorded, and no much larger clone is one base off. Library preparation was by 5' RACE. Instrument used: Illumina HiSeq 2500. A second roughly 7 to 11 cycle PCR used a sample-barcoded 5' primer and a J-beta primer mix. A template-switch 5' adaptor carrying 12 random nucleotides introduced a unique molecular identifier onto each TCR beta cDNA molecule. Each sample yielded at least 3 million CDR3-containing paired-end reads. First-strand cDNA was synthesized from all RNA with the Mint cDNA synthesis kit, primed by a TRBC-specific oligonucleotide. All cDNA was treated with uracil-DNA glycosylase and then went through a first 18-cycle PCR with the universal primers M1SS and BC2_uni_R. For the original study's pipeline: Normalization of each sample was performed by random selection of 1 million high-quality reads, each carrying a distinct molecular identifier. Reads with shared molecular identifiers were discarded instead of being binned into consensus sequences. MiTCR, set to a Q25 quality threshold and the strictest error-elimination algorithm, was used for CDR3 identification, clonotype clustering and error correction. A nonparametric unseen species model using Euler transformation provided a lower-bound estimate of total TCR beta diversity. Using fastp at Q25 and MiXCR, TCRdb reprocessed the public reads and kept productive beta chains. Rows matching on CDR3 protein sequence are summarized as one entry with the most common DNA and genes. TCRdb, not the authors, supplied the V and J calls. Present in this sample are approximately 1.5 million distinct CDR3 sequences, about 31% of which were seen just once. The ten top clones hold approximately 10% of the sample.

Donors were around 37 systemically healthy Caucasian individuals from Russia aged roughly 6 to 90 years. Approximately 10 milliliters of peripheral blood were collected from each donor into EDTA-treated Vacutainer tubes. Ficoll-Paque density-gradient centrifugation was used to isolate PBMCs, with at least 6.5 million per sample. Total RNA was extracted from PBMCs with Trizol reagent, with at least 5 micrograms obtained per sample. The percentages of naive CD45RAhigh/CD27high T cells were determined by flow cytometry on a PBMC aliquot from every donor. The sample comes from a study of blood T cells in healthy people across ages (dated by TCRdb to 2015 to 2017). For the study in its entirety: In model experiments, template switching captured about one uniquely barcoded TCR beta cDNA molecule for every two T cells. Age-related changes in TCR beta repertoire diversity were measured in the study by deep sequencing normalized with unique cDNA molecular identifiers. The donors were divided into four age groups: young (average around 16 years), middle-aged (approximately 39), aged (about 56) and long-lived (about 84). Donors of different ages were randomly distributed across sequencing lanes to avoid experimental bias. The study analyzed two additional independent replicas of 1 million unique cDNA reads from the same blood draw for two donors, one aged 18 to 30 and one aged 80 or older.

Beyond this particular receptor, the publication reports: Observed TCR beta diversity per million T cells fell roughly linearly with age, and a significant reduction was already apparent by age around 40. There was a strong correlation between observed TCR beta diversity and the percentage of naive T cells measured by flow cytometry. Total diversity estimates from one million sequenced T cells were considered lower bounds and underestimates. Conclusive comparison of naive and antigen-experienced compartments was prevented by the profiling of bulk unsorted PBMCs. Compared with the aged group, more naive CD4+ T cells, fewer expanded clones and increased TCR diversity were shown by the long-lived group, suggesting age selection. The CMV infection status of donors was not known, potentially confounding age-related changes in expanded clonotypes.

Trimming accounts for 3 bases at V and 1 base at J, while the number of junction bases matched to no gene is 14. The germline V gene (reference sequence) supplies CDR1 SGHKS and CDR2 YYEKEE. From the cysteine up to the phenylalanine, the CDR3 has a length of 18 residues. The read is trimmed to its CDR3 DNA, 54 bases read in frame from base 1. The chain is encoded by TRBV5-5 joined to TRBJ1-1; TRBD1 aligns with 8 central bases. Sequences were obtained from blood. This TCR came from a woman aged 25-40 years in good health. The sequenced DNA: TGTGCCAGCAGCTCCCCTAAGGACAGGGCGGCGGCGAACACTGAAGCTTTCTTT. It is translated as CASSSPKDRAAANTEAFF.